The 19 T cell receptor beta chains given below trace back to one sample, sequenced in a study of T cell clonality in common variable immunodeficiency. Clones were sequenced by immunoSEQ multiplex PCR, and TCRdb holds only the in-frame ones, with some missing. Listed for the sample are around 45,000 clones, none seen a single time. What was sequenced was peripheral blood mononuclear cells. The receptors were sampled from a person aged 18-70 years in good health.

This clone has ten or more counts. The read terminates 3 residues before the CDR3 end, so the remaining end is supplied by the germline J gene. The chain combines TRBV5-4 with TRBJ2-3, with TRBD1 as a possible D gene (6 bases). Between the trimmed V and J ends, which lost 7 bases and 2 bases, there was a span of 11 bases. CDR1 and CDR2 from the germline V gene are SGHNT and YYREEE (reference sequence). This CDR3 is built from 13 residues. The CDR3 loop is CASYRAHTDTQYF. The sequenced CDR3 bases are TGTGCCAGCTACAGGGCTCACACAGATACG.

This clone was counted at least ten times. Read data end 3 residues before the CDR3 end; the end is taken from the germline J gene. The chain carries TRBV18 and TRBJ1-1; D remains ambiguous. Trimming cost V 6 bases and J 1 base, with 15 bases left between them. The CDR3 extends over 15 amino acids. The germline V gene encodes CDR1 KGHSH and CDR2 LQKENI. The CDR3 loop reads CASSRHPVGNTEAFF. The part of the CDR3 DNA that was read is TGTGCCAGCTCCCGACACCCAGTAGGGAACACTGAA. The complete variable domain, with remaining parts taken from reference TRBV18 and TRBJ1-1, reads NAGVMQNPRHLVRRRGQEARLRCSPMKGHSHVYWYRQLPEEGLKFMVYLQKENIIDESGMPKERFSAEFPKEGPSILRIQQVVRGDSAAYFCASSRHPVGNTEAFFGQGTRLTVV.

This clone was seen repeatedly, ten times or more. The CDR3 is cut off 3 residues early in the read; its end comes from the germline J gene. This sequence joins TRBV7-3 and TRBJ2-1, with 7 positions matching TRBD1. Germline values: CDR1 SGHTA, CDR2 FQGTGA. The CDR3 has 14 amino acids. The J segment lost 5 bases and the V segment lost 3 bases, leaving 4 bases of the junction unmatched. This chain's CDR3 is CASSFPGTDNEQFF. CDR3 DNA (partial): TGTGCCAGCAGCTTCCCCGGGACAGACAATGAG.

This clone was recorded at least ten times. The CDR3 DNA, read in part, is TGTGCCAGCTCACCACCGGGAGGGGAGGAGACC. Its translation is CASSPPGGEET. The whole CDR3 is CASSPPGGEETQYF. The chain has TRBV18 and TRBJ2-5; 7 bases line up with TRBD2. Read sequence stops 3 residues before the CDR3 end, and the germline J gene provides the missing end. CDR3 length: 14 residues. Germline CDR1 and CDR2: KGHSH and LQKENI. V shed 0 bases and J 5 bases; nucleotides not matched to a gene: 3.

This clone has a count of ten or more. The CDR3 end lies 3 residues beyond the end of the read and is filled in from the germline J gene. The J gene is TRBJ1-5, the V gene TRBV19; 7 nucleotides line up with TRBD1. From germline, CDR1 is LNHDA and CDR2 SQIVND (reference sequence). V shed 4 bases, J shed 4 bases, and the junction held 10 bases outside the gene matches. The CDR3 loop spans 16 amino acids. This chain's CDR3 is CASSKPQGRVNQPQHF. CDR3 bases read: TGTGCCAGTAGTAAACCACAGGGGAGGGTAAATCAGCCC.

This clone was detected many times. The read ends 3 residues shy of where the CDR3 ends; the end is completed using the germline J gene. V usage is TRBV12-3 or TRBV12-4 and J usage is TRBJ2-7; 8 bases line up with TRBD1. The CDR3 is 13 amino acids. J gave up 4 bases and V 6 bases, and 5 bases lay outside the gene matches. Here the CDR3 reads CASSRGQGYEQYF. The DNA read from the CDR3 is TGTGCCAGCAGCCGAGGACAGGGTTACGAG.

This clone was recorded at least ten times. The read gets to within 3 residues of the CDR3 end, and the germline J gene fills in the rest. The rearrangement links TRBV3-1 (or the pseudogene TRBV3-2) to TRBJ2-1; 9 bases line up with TRBD2. Germline V gene data show CDR1 as LGHDT and CDR2 as YNNKEL (reference sequence). This CDR3 is 15 amino acids long. After removal of 0 bases from V and 9 bases from J, the junction contained 6 bases not matched to a gene. CDR3 bases read: TGTGCCAGCAGCCAAGATGCAGCGGGGGGCATTGAG. Protein: CASSQDAAGGIE. The entire CDR3 reads CASSQDAAGGIEQFF.

This clone was picked up many times. The DNA ends 3 residues before the CDR3 does, and the rest of the CDR3 is filled in from the germline J gene. The V gene is TRBV20-1, the J gene TRBJ2-5; D may be TRBD2 (6 bases). The CDR3 consists of 13 residues. The V end was cut by 3 bases, the J end by 0 bases, with 8 bases between. Germline values: CDR1 DFQATT, CDR2 SNEGSKA (reference sequence). The CDR3 sequence is CSARGLYQETQYF. CDR3 DNA, as far as it was read: TGCAGTGCTAGGGGACTCTACCAAGAGACC.

With regard to this clone: The read halts 3 residues ahead of the CDR3 end, with the missing end drawn from the germline J gene. The chain uses TRBV7-2 and TRBJ2-7, with 9 positions matching TRBD2. CDR3 length: 12 amino acids. The J segment lost 6 bases and the V segment lost 4 bases, leaving 1 base of the junction unmatched. Looked up from germline, CDR1 is SGHTA and CDR2 is FQGNSA. The CDR3 DNA, read in part, is TGTGCCAGCAGCTGGGGACTAGCCGAG. Translating gives CASSWGLAE. Given in full, the CDR3 is CASSWGLAEQYF.

This clone occurred many times. The CDR3 goes on 3 residues after the read ends, and that part is filled in from the germline J gene. The chain has TRBV14 and TRBJ1-2; 9 bases fit TRBD1. The germline CDR1 and CDR2 sequences are SGHDN and FVKESK. The CDR3 covers 14 residues. The covered CDR3 bases are TGTGCCAGCAGCCAACTACAGGGGGCGAGGGGC. The encoded protein is CASSQLQGARG. The CDR3 in its entirety is CASSQLQGARGYTF. The variable domain in full, completed from reference TRBV14 and TRBJ1-2, reads EAGVTQFPSHSVIEKGQTVTLRCDPISGHDNLYWYRRVMGKEIKFLLHFVKESKQDESGMPNNRFLAERTGGTYSTLKVQPAELEDSGVYFCASSQLQGARGYTFGSGTRLTVV.

This clone was picked up many times. Read coverage stops 3 residues before the CDR3 terminus; the germline J gene supplies the remainder. The chain links TRBV6-1 to TRBJ2-5, with D perhaps matching TRBD2 (5 bases). The V gene lost 1 base and the J gene lost 1 base, with 19 bases spanning the gap. Germline loops: CDR1 MNHNS, CDR2 SASEGT. This CDR3 spans 18 amino acids. This chain's CDR3 is CASSEVGLTLRAQETQYF. Incomplete CDR3 DNA: TGTGCCAGCAGTGAAGTGGGATTAACCCTGCGGGCCCAAGAGACC.

This clone was recorded many times. The read gets to within 3 residues of the CDR3 end, and the germline J gene fills in the rest. This sequence joins TRBV5-4 and TRBJ2-2; no clear D. Deletions cut 2 bases from V and 4 bases from J, with 9 bases between. The CDR3 has 14 amino acids. Germline assignment: CDR1 SGHNT and CDR2 YYREEE (reference sequence). CDR3 bases read: TGTGCCAGCAGCTTTTTACTGAGCACCGGGGAG. This encodes CASSFLLSTGE. The whole CDR3 protein reads CASSFLLSTGELFF.

This clone was counted only a few times. CDR3 DNA, as far as it was read: TGTGCCAGCAGCTTAGAGGGACAGTCCTACGAA. This encodes CASSLEGQSYE. The full-length CDR3 reads as CASSLEGQSYEYTF. This rearrangement joins TRBV7-9 to TRBJ1-2, with TRBD1 identical over 7 bases. From the germline J gene comes the end of the CDR3, since the read stops 3 residues before it. The germline gives CDR1 SEHNR, CDR2 FQNEAQ (reference sequence). This CDR3 is 14 amino acids long.

This clone was found many times. The read comes to an end 3 residues before the CDR3 does, leaving the germline J gene to fill in the end. This chain connects TRBV7-9 to TRBJ1-2, with 7 bases that match TRBD1. Germline V lookup: CDR1 SEHNR, CDR2 FQNEAQ (reference sequence). The CDR3 contains 12 residues. J lost 5 bases, V lost 4 bases, and 1 base had no gene match. The CDR3 bases that were read are TGTGCCAGCAGCTCGACAGGGTATGGC. Protein: CASSSTGYG. The full CDR3 is CASSSTGYGYTF.

This clone was counted ten times or more. Read coverage stops 3 residues before the CDR3 terminus; the germline J gene supplies the remainder. The genes are TRBV5-1 and TRBJ1-1; 8 bases are a match to TRBD1. Germline trimming cut 4 bases from V and 0 bases from J; bases unmatched to any gene: 8. The CDR3 has 16 residues. Germline V gives CDR1 SGHRS, CDR2 YFSETQ. CDR3: CASSLDREGLNTEAFF. The covered CDR3 bases are TGCGCCAGCAGCCTGGACAGGGAAGGTTTGAACACTGAA.

This clone turned up a few times. The sequenced fragment ends 3 residues before the CDR3 boundary, so the rest is inferred from the germline J gene. The chain employs TRBV5-5 and TRBJ2-7; D may be TRBD1 (6 bases). The CDR3 has 14 amino acids. V was shortened by 2 bases and J by 3 bases, with 12 bases between the two germline ends. The germline V gene encodes CDR1 SGHKS and CDR2 YYEKEE (reference sequence). The CDR3 sequence: CASSLTGPGYEQYF. The CDR3 bases that were read are TGTGCCAGCAGCTTAACAGGGCCTGGCTACGAG.

This clone was detected only a few times. Read coverage stops 3 residues before the CDR3 terminus; the germline J gene supplies the remainder. This chain connects TRBV19 to TRBJ1-2; 7 positions match TRBD1. Germline CDR1 and CDR2: LNHDA and SQIVND (reference sequence). The CDR3 consists of 15 residues. This CDR3 reads CASSWDSHSTYDYTF. The CDR3 DNA, read in part, is TGTGCCAGTAGTTGGGACAGCCACTCCACCTACGAC.

In this sample, this clone turned up many times. The read halts 3 residues ahead of the CDR3 end, with the missing end drawn from the germline J gene. The chain joins TRBV5-5 to TRBJ1-2, with D hard to call. Germline V lookup: CDR1 SGHKS, CDR2 YYEKEE (reference sequence). V was shortened by 0 bases and J by 7 bases, with 10 bases between the two germline ends. This CDR3 region has 13 residues. Here the CDR3 reads CASSLGVSGGYTF. The sequenced part of the CDR3 DNA is TGTGCCAGCAGCTTGGGGGTGAGCGGTGGC. The full variable domain, completed using reference TRBV5-5 and TRBJ1-2, is DAGVTQSPTHLIKTRGQQVTLRCSPISGHKSVSWYQQVLGQGPQFIFQYYEKEERGRGNFPDRFSARQFPNYSSELNVNALLLGDSALYLCASSLGVSGGYTFGSGTRLTVV.

This clone was seen repeatedly, ten times or more. The read ends 3 residues early relative to the CDR3; the germline J gene fills the gap. The chain links TRBV7-6 to TRBJ2-1; D may be TRBD2 (5 bases). Trimming removed 1 base at V and 4 bases at J, with 11 bases between. The CDR3 is 15 residues long. CDR1 is SGHVS, CDR2 FNYEAQ, per germline. CDR3 sequence reads: CASSLVDGVYNEQFF. The sequenced CDR3 bases are TGTGCCAGCAGCTTAGTGGACGGGGTTTACAATGAG.